Shown below are 22 T cell receptor beta chains from a single sample sequenced in a study of T cells after yellow fever vaccination. TCRdb analysed the 5' RACE reads with MiXCR anew, one entry per CDR3 protein. The sample lists 300,000 to 350,000 distinct CDR3 sequences, around 4.4% occurring once. The sequences come from PBMCs, collected 15 days after the yellow fever booster vaccination. These receptors originate from a man aged 18-30 years who received the YFV17D yellow fever vaccine.

The sample holds many counts of this clonotype. This chain connects TRBV28 to TRBJ2-7, with D perhaps given as TRBD1 or TRBD2 (5 bases each). CDR3 length equals 13 residues. V was clipped by 8 bases and J by 0 bases, with 11 bases between them. Germline-derived CDR1 and CDR2 are MDHEN and SYDVKM. CDR3 amino acids: CASRGSTSYEQYV. Written as DNA, the CDR3 is TGTGCCAGCCGGGGCTCCACCTCCTACGAGCAGTACGTC.

This clonotype was counted only a few times. The chain recombines TRBV7-2 with TRBJ2-3, with 8 bases aligning to TRBD2. CDR1 is SGHTA, CDR2 FQGNSA, per germline. V shed 2 bases and J 5 bases; nucleotides not matched to a gene: 3. The CDR3 loop spans 14 amino acids. The CDR3 loop reads CASSLRGGIDTQYF. The CDR3 nucleotides read TGTGCCAGCAGCTTACGCGGGGGGATAGATACGCAGTATTTT.

V is TRBV3-1 and J is TRBJ1-4; 8 positions agree with TRBD1. The germline CDR1 and CDR2 sequences are LGHDT and YNNKEL (reference sequence). V was pared by 6 bases and J by 13 bases, with 10 bases of the junction left unmatched. The CDR3 totals 13 residues. The CDR3 protein is CASSHLDRGGLFF. CDR3 bases: TGTGCCAGCAGTCATCTAGACAGGGGAGGACTGTTTTTT. The whole variable domain, filled in from reference TRBV3-1 and TRBJ1-4, reads DTAVSQTPKYLVTQMGNDKSIKCEQNLGHDTMYWYKQDSKKFLKIMFSYNNKELIINETVPNRFSPKSPDKAHLNLHINSLELGDSAVYFCASSHLDRGGLFFGSGTQLSVL.

This clonotype was observed at least ten times. The V gene is TRBV4-1, the J gene TRBJ1-5; 8 nucleotides match TRBD1. Germline V gives CDR1 MGHRA, CDR2 YSYEKL. Trimming removed 6 bases from V and 2 bases from J; junction bases left unmatched: 6. The CDR3 is made up of 15 amino acids. CDR3 amino acids: CASSPTGGRNQPQHF. In DNA form, the CDR3 reads TGCGCCAGCAGTCCTACAGGGGGTCGCAATCAGCCCCAGCATTTT.

This chain uses TRBV7-2 with TRBJ2-7; 9 bases map to TRBD1. After removal of 4 bases from V and 6 bases from J, the junction contained 7 bases not matched to a gene. The CDR3 contains 14 residues. Germline V gives CDR1 SGHTA, CDR2 FQGNSA. The CDR3 here is CASSSRGQGREQYV. CDR3 sequence (DNA): TGTGCCAGCAGCTCCCGGGGACAGGGTCGCGAGCAGTACGTC.

This clonotype was counted many times. This chain joins TRBV7-2 and TRBJ2-1; maybe TRBD2 (6 bases). Germline CDR1 and CDR2: SGHTA and FQGNSA. Trimming shortened V by 6 bases and J by 7 bases, and 22 bases separated the two germline ends. CDR3 length equals 16 residues. CDR3 region: CASSPGGRGLMNEQFF. The CDR3 region has the DNA TGTGCCAGCAGTCCCGGGGGTAGGGGCCTGATGAATGAGCAGTTCTTC.

The chain links TRBV30 to TRBJ1-2; D remains unclear. This CDR3 region has 12 residues. CDR1 is GTSNPN, CDR2 SVGIG, per germline (reference sequence). Trimming took off 2 bases at V and 8 bases at J, with 12 bases between the two ends. The CDR3 loop reads CAWSTGPRGYTF. CDR3 DNA: TGTGCCTGGAGTACCGGCCCGCGGGGCTACACCTTC.

This clonotype was detected many times. The chain links TRBV6-6 to TRBJ2-3, with D perhaps TRBD2 (6 bases). There are 13 residues in the CDR3. V lost 8 bases and J 2 bases, leaving 11 bases between the germline ends. Germline-derived CDR1 and CDR2 are MNHNY and SVGAGI (reference sequence). The CDR3 reads CASETGDTDTQYF. The CDR3 nucleotides are TGTGCCAGCGAGACGGGGGACACAGATACGCAGTATTTT.

This chain connects TRBV5-1 to TRBJ1-1; no definite D call. The length of the CDR3 is 14 residues. V dropped 4 bases and J dropped 1 base, with 11 bases sitting between them. The germline CDR1 and CDR2 sequences are SGHRS and YFSETQ. This chain's CDR3 is CASSDQDSNTEAFF. CDR3 nucleotide sequence: TGCGCCAGCAGCGATCAGGACTCGAACACTGAAGCTTTCTTT.

This clonotype has ten or more counts. This rearrangement joins TRBV7-7 to TRBJ2-7; 8 nucleotides agree with TRBD1. The germline V gene encodes CDR1 SSHAT and CDR2 FNYEAQ (reference sequence). The V and J ends lost 5 bases and 6 bases, in that order; junction bases with no gene match: 6. The CDR3 is 13 amino acids. The CDR3 loop reads CASSPGQGGEQYF. DNA for the CDR3: TGTGCCAGCAGCCCCGGACAGGGCGGCGAGCAGTACTTC.

Concerning this clonotype itself: This may arise from a read error, as a much more abundant clone is one base away. The CDR3 DNA is TGTGCCATCCCCGGACAGGGAGATGAAAAACCGTTTTTT. Residues: CAIPGQGDEKPFF. The rearrangement uses TRBV2 and TRBJ1-4, with 8 bases identical to TRBD1. The germline V gene encodes CDR1 SNHLY and CDR2 FYNNEI. The CDR3 length is 13 residues.

This clonotype was counted a few times. This chain joins TRBV12-3 or TRBV12-4 and TRBJ1-1, with D hard to call. V gave up 2 bases and J gave up 4 bases, with 11 bases separating them. The CDR3 runs to 14 residues. CDR3: CASSLSSSSTEAFF. DNA of the CDR3: TGTGCCAGCAGTTTAAGTTCCTCTAGCACTGAAGCTTTCTTT.

The chain joins TRBV7-9 to TRBJ2-2, with D unclear. This CDR3 is built from 13 residues. Trimming left V 2 bases short and J 8 bases short, with 9 bases between. Germline V gene data show CDR1 as SEHNR and CDR2 as FQNEAQ (reference sequence). In DNA form, the CDR3 reads TGTGCCAGCAGCTTATCGCCGACGGGGGAGCTGTTTTTT. As protein: CASSLSPTGELFF. Complete variable domain (other parts from reference TRBV7-9 and TRBJ2-2): DTGVSQNPRHKITKRGQNVTFRCDPISEHNRLYWYRQTLGQGPEFLTYFQNEAQLEKSRLLSDRFSAERPKGSFSTLEIQRTEQGDSAMYLCASSLSPTGELFFGEGSRLTVL.

The chain recombines TRBV5-1 with TRBJ1-2, with D possibly matching TRBD1 (6 bases). V lost 3 bases and J 0 bases, leaving 15 bases between the germline ends. Germline V gives CDR1 SGHRS, CDR2 YFSETQ. This CDR3 spans 16 amino acids. CDR3 sequence reads: CASSSESGATNYGYTF. CDR3 in DNA: TGCGCCAGCAGCTCGGAGTCAGGGGCGACTAACTATGGCTACACCTTC. Full variable domain (outside the CDR3, taken from reference TRBV5-1 and TRBJ1-2): KAGVTQTPRYLIKTRGQQVTLSCSPISGHRSVSWYQQTPGQGLQFLFEYFSETQRNKGNFPGRFSGRQFSNSRSEMNVSTLELGDSALYLCASSSESGATNYGYTFGSGTRLTVV.

This clonotype was recorded many times. The CDR3 loop is CASSASTGTNEQFF. The DNA for the CDR3 is TGTGCCAGCAGTGCGTCGACAGGGACCAATGAGCAGTTCTTC. The J gene is TRBJ2-1, the V gene TRBV2, with 7 bases fitting TRBD1. Germline assignment: CDR1 SNHLY and CDR2 FYNNEI. The CDR3 consists of 14 residues. V was pared by 4 bases and J by 6 bases, with 6 bases of the junction left unmatched.

This clonotype occurred many times. This rearrangement joins TRBV5-5 to TRBJ2-3; perhaps TRBD1 as D (6 bases). This CDR3 is 16 amino acids long. Germline CDR1 is SGHKS and CDR2 is YYEKEE (reference sequence). Trimming shortened V by 4 bases and J by 3 bases, and 18 bases separated the two germline ends. The CDR3 nucleotides are TGTGCCAGCAGCCAAGGACAGAGCGAGTGGACAGATACGCAGTATTTT. Translating gives CASSQGQSEWTDTQYF.

This clonotype was observed a few times. The gene calls are TRBV24-1 and TRBJ1-2; 7 positions agree with TRBD1. V was clipped by 4 bases and J by 3 bases; unmatched bases: 4. Per germline, CDR1 KGHDR and CDR2 SFDVKD. The CDR3 is 14 residues long. The DNA for the CDR3 is TGTGCCACCAGTGACCCCGGGACAGACTATGGCTACACCTTC. It codes for CATSDPGTDYGYTF.

This clonotype was seen at least ten times. V is TRBV29-1 and J is TRBJ2-2; D unresolved. The CDR3 loop spans 12 amino acids. CDR1 is SQVTM, CDR2 ANQGSEA, per germline. V lost 5 bases and J lost 1, with 5 bases in between. CDR3: CSVRVNTGELFF. The CDR3 DNA reads TGCAGCGTTCGAGTGAACACCGGGGAGCTGTTTTTT.

The CDR3 nucleotides are TGCGCCAGCAGCTTCCGACAGGGAGGAGGCGAGCAGTACTTC. Translating gives CASSFRQGGGEQYF. V gene TRBV5-1 combines with J gene TRBJ2-7; D is perhaps TRBD1 (7 bases). V lost 2 bases, J lost 6 bases, and 15 bases lay in between. This CDR3 comprises 14 residues. Germline V lookup: CDR1 SGHRS, CDR2 YFSETQ. Based on the CDR3 plus reference TRBV5-1 and TRBJ2-7, the full variable domain is KAGVTQTPRYLIKTRGQQVTLSCSPISGHRSVSWYQQTPGQGLQFLFEYFSETQRNKGNFPGRFSGRQFSNSRSEMNVSTLELGDSALYLCASSFRQGGGEQYFGPGTRLTVT.

This clonotype was detected ten times or more. The V and J genes are TRBV7-2 and TRBJ2-1, with 12 bases matching TRBD1. Germline CDR1 reads SGHTA; CDR2 reads FQGNSA. Trimming cost V 4 bases and J 9 bases; bases outside gene matches: 7. The CDR3 has 15 residues. The CDR3 nucleotides read TGTGCCAGCAGCTCGGGACAGGGGGCCATCGGTGAGCAGTTCTTC. Protein sequence: CASSSGQGAIGEQFF.

In this sample, this clonotype turned up a few times. DNA for the CDR3: TGTGCCAGCAGCCCAGGGAGGGTTATCACCGGGGAGCTGTTTTTT. Amino acids: CASSPGRVITGELFF. The rearrangement joins TRBV11-2 to TRBJ2-2, with TRBD2 matching over 7 bases. Trimming at V came to 5 bases and at J to 4 bases, leaving 7 bases not matched to a gene. CDR1 is SGHAT and CDR2 is FQNNGV in the germline V gene. The CDR3 is 15 residues long.

This clonotype was recorded at least ten times. The V gene is TRBV6-5, the J gene TRBJ1-1, with unresolved D. Trimming took 2 bases from V and 0 from J, leaving 7 bases between them. Germline CDR1 reads MNHEY; CDR2 reads SVGAGI. This CDR3 is built from 14 residues. CDR3 sequence reads: CASSYALLNTEAFF. CDR3 in DNA: TGTGCCAGCAGTTACGCACTTTTGAACACTGAAGCTTTCTTT.